Shown below are 23 T cell receptor beta chains from a single sample sequenced in a study of tumor and adjacent non-tumor tissue in lung cancer listed by TCRdb under 2018. RNA was isolated from bulk unsorted tissue, and RNA quality was assessed with a NanoDrop ND-1000 and an Agilent 2100. The normal lung samples consisted of distant non-tumor tissue collected more than 3 cm from the tumor edge. The library was made by multiplex PCR. Sequenced using an Illumina HiSeq 2500. TCRbeta libraries were built by three rounds of nested PCR using primers (Table S4), following protocols modified from ARM-PCR. TCRdb took the public reads, trimmed them with fastp at Q25, ran MiXCR for clone calling and kept in-frame beta chains. Merged by CDR3 protein, the rows form single entries marked with the most common genes and DNA. This sample gives about 110,000 distinct CDR3 sequences in total; about 61% of them show up just once. Around 20% of the sample comes from the top ten.

The sample comprised distant non-tumor lung tissue. Receptors originate from a man aged 55 to 69 with non-small cell lung cancer.

The chain employs TRBV7-9 and TRBJ1-1; TRBD1 agrees at 9 bases. V lost 5 bases and J lost 7; bases outside the gene matches: 11. This CDR3 comprises 15 residues. Germline assignment: CDR1 SEHNR and CDR2 FQNEAQ (reference sequence). The CDR3 DNA sequence: TGTGCCAGCAGCGACCCTGTAACAGGGGGCATTGAAGCTTTCTTT. The encoded protein is CASSDPVTGGIEAFF. The full variable domain, its missing parts supplied by reference TRBV7-9 and TRBJ1-1, is DTGVSQNPRHKITKRGQNVTFRCDPISEHNRLYWYRQTLGQGPEFLTYFQNEAQLEKSRLLSDRFSAERPKGSFSTLEIQRTEQGDSAMYLCASSDPVTGGIEAFFGQGTRLTVV.

As concerns this clonotype: At one of its ends the junction is not consistent with the germline gene, which may arise from a read error. The chain combines TRBV9 with TRBJ2-7; no definite D call. The germline CDR1 and CDR2 sequences are SGDLS and YYNGEE. There are 14 residues in the CDR3. CDR3 bases: TGTGTCAGCAGCCCCGTGGGCCAGGCCTGGGAGCAGTACTTC. Protein: CVSSPVGQAWEQYF.

Remarks on this clonotype: A clone one base away is much larger, so this may be a read error. The chain employs TRBV12-3 or TRBV12-4 and TRBJ2-1; 9 bases agree with TRBD1. J was trimmed by 4 bases and V by 5 bases; bases with no gene match: 3. The CDR3 runs to 14 residues. The CDR3 coding sequence is TGTGCCAGCAGTCTTGGGACAGGGTACAATGAGCAGTTCTTC. It translates to CASSLGTGYNEQFF.

A remark on this clonotype: A clone one base away is much larger, so this may be a read error. The chain recombines TRBV6-5 with TRBJ2-2; 9 bases fit TRBD1. The germline gives CDR1 MNHEY, CDR2 SVGAGI. The CDR3 runs to 15 residues. Trimming removed 8 bases from V and 7 bases from J; junction bases left unmatched: 11. CDR3 residues: CASGSWDRAFGELFF. The CDR3 DNA reads as TGTGCCAGCGGTAGCTGGGACAGGGCATTCGGGGAGCTGTTTTTT.

The chain recombines TRBV29-1 with TRBJ2-2; 12 positions agree with TRBD2. J was trimmed by 9 bases and V by 3 bases; bases with no gene match: 8. Per the germline V gene, CDR1 is SQVTM and CDR2 is ANQGSEA. CDR3 length: 15 residues. The CDR3 region is CSVDLAGGPTRELFF. The CDR3 nucleotides read TGCAGCGTTGACCTAGCGGGGGGGCCCACAAGGGAGCTGTTTTTT.

As regards this clonotype: The CDR3 ends on some other residue instead of the conserved phenylalanine or tryptophan, so this is likely a read error. This chain connects TRBV7-8 to TRBJ1-1; D not certain. Per the germline V gene, CDR1 is SGHVS and CDR2 is FQNEAQ. V was pared by 7 bases and J by 0 bases, with 12 bases between. The CDR3 is 14 residues long. This CDR3 is CASNTFGMNTEAFL. In DNA form, the CDR3 reads TGTGCCAGCAACACCTTCGGGATGAACACTGAAGCTTTCTTA.

Notes on this clonotype: A read error may produce the germline difference seen at one junction end. CDR3 bases: TGCGCCAGCAGATTTGTTGTAGATTCACCTCTCCACTTT. Residues: CASRFVVDSPLHF. The V call is TRBV5-1, the J call TRBJ1-6, with no clear D. CDR3 length: 13 residues. Germline assignment: CDR1 SGHRS and CDR2 YFSETQ.

The V and J genes are TRBV5-4 and TRBJ2-2; 7 bases are shared with TRBD1. CDR3 length equals 15 residues. Germline trimming cut 5 bases from V and 6 bases from J; bases unmatched to any gene: 10. Per germline, CDR1 SGHNT and CDR2 YYREEE (reference sequence). For the CDR3, the DNA is TGTGCCAGCAGTTTAGACAGGGAGAGCGCCGGGGAGCTGTTTTTT. This sequence encodes CASSLDRESAGELFF.

For this clonotype: A much bigger clone sits one base away, suggesting this may be a read error. The rearrangement joins TRBV7-8 to TRBJ2-1; D is unclear. The CDR3 has 14 residues. Germline V gives CDR1 SGHVS, CDR2 FQNEAQ. The CDR3 here is CSSSPTSYLGEQFF. CDR3 DNA: TGTTCCAGCAGCCCTACGTCCTATTTGGGGGAGCAGTTCTTC. Complete variable domain (other parts from reference TRBV7-8 and TRBJ2-1): GAGVSQSPRYKVAKRGQDVALRCDPISGHVSLFWYQQALGQGPEFLTYFQNEAQLDKSGLPSDRFFAERPEGSVSTLKIQRTQQEDSAVYLCSSSPTSYLGEQFFGPGTRLTVL.

For this clonotype: This sequence may be a read error, since a much larger clone differs from it by one base. The chain recombines TRBV12-3 or TRBV12-4 with TRBJ1-6; D gene uncertain. The V and J ends lost 5 bases and 9 bases respectively, with 11 bases between them. The CDR3 extends over 13 amino acids. The CDR3, as DNA: TGTGCCAGCAGTCGGGCAGGAGCTTCACCCCTCCACTTT. It specifies CASSRAGASPLHF.

For this clonotype: A much larger clone lies one base from this, so it may be a read error. The V and J genes are TRBV7-8 and TRBJ2-7; D ambiguous. The germline gives CDR1 SGHVS, CDR2 FQNEAQ. There are 17 residues in the CDR3. CDR3 loop: CAGRLVLGSSAPYEQYF. The DNA for the CDR3 is TGTGCCGGCAGGTTAGTTTTGGGTTCCTCGGCCCCCTACGAGCAGTACTTC.

About this clonotype itself: A much larger clone lies a single base off, so this may be a read error. CDR3 sequence (DNA): TGTGCCTGGAGTAGACACAGGGGGTGCGGGGAGCTGTTTTTT. Encoded protein: CAWSRHRGCGELFF. The genes are TRBV30 and TRBJ2-2, with 8 nucleotides matching TRBD1. Germline values: CDR1 GTSNPN, CDR2 SVGIG (reference sequence). The CDR3 spans 14 residues. V gave up 2 bases and J gave up 7 bases; unmatched junction bases: 6. Variable domain in full (rest from reference TRBV30 and TRBJ2-2): SQTIHQWPATLVQPVGSPLSLECTVEGTSNPNLYWYRQAAGRGLQLLFYSVGIGQISSEVPQNLSASRPQDRQFILSSKKLLLSDSGFYLCAWSRHRGCGELFFGEGSRLTVL.

The V and J genes are TRBV5-6 and TRBJ1-1; no reliable D call. The V end was cut by 3 bases, the J end by 1 base, with 13 bases between. CDR1 SGHDT and CDR2 YYEEEE come from the germline V gene. The CDR3 totals 15 residues. CDR3 coding DNA: TGTGCCAGCAGCTCCCAAGGAGGGTCGAACACTGAAGCTTTCTTT. It encodes CASSSQGGSNTEAFF.

Comments on this clonotype: One junction end does not reproduce the germline sequence, and a read error may be involved. The V gene is TRBV11-2, the J gene TRBJ2-1; D is perhaps TRBD2 (5 bases). CDR3 length: 13 residues. Germline CDR1 is SGHAT and CDR2 is FQNNGV. The CDR3 DNA is TGTGCCAGCAGCCAGTGGGAGTTACCTGAGCAGTCCTTC. This encodes CASSQWELPEQSF.

On this clonotype itself: At one boundary the junction diverges from the germline segment, which might be a read error. The chain joins TRBV29-1 to TRBJ1-4; tentative D call: TRBD1 (6 bases). Per germline, CDR1 SQVTM and CDR2 ANQGSEA. This CDR3 comprises 14 residues. For the CDR3, the DNA is TGTAGCATTCGAACAGGGTTCTCTAATGAAAAACTGTTTTTT. The encoded protein is CSIRTGFSNEKLFF.

With respect to this clonotype: The conserved phenylalanine or tryptophan normally closing the CDR3 is absent here, so this likely arose from a read error. The V call is TRBV5-1, the J call TRBJ2-7, with D possibly being TRBD1 (6 bases). This CDR3 contains 13 residues. Germline loops: CDR1 SGHRS, CDR2 YFSETQ. The CDR3 reads CAGSLDRSYEQYS. The CDR3 bases are TGCGCCGGCAGCCTGGACAGATCATACGAGCAGTACTCC.

The table lists this clonotype with a count of one. The J gene is TRBJ2-7, the V gene TRBV11-2; 9 bases are a match to TRBD2. V trimming: 3 bases; J trimming: 4 bases; junction bases outside the gene matches: 7. The CDR3 extends over 15 amino acids. Germline CDR1 and CDR2: SGHAT and FQNNGV. CDR3 coding DNA: TGTGCCAGCAGCTTTGAAGCGGGGGGACCTTACGAGCAGTACTTC. As protein: CASSFEAGGPYEQYF.

This clonotype was seen a few times. Being one base from a much bigger clone, this may be a read error. This chain connects TRBV6-5 to TRBJ2-7, with 16 bases that match TRBD2. The germline gives CDR1 MNHEY, CDR2 SVGAGI. The CDR3 extends over 18 amino acids. CDR3 sequence (DNA): TGTGCCAGCAGGGGCCCGGGACTAGCGGGGGGGGCTTATAGCGAGCCGTACTTC. Translating gives CASRGPGLAGGAYSEPYF.

To note about this clonotype: At one end the junction does not follow the germline gene, possibly because of a read error. The rearrangement links TRBV6-6 to TRBJ1-5; D is perhaps TRBD1 (6 bases). CDR1 is MNHNY and CDR2 is SVGAGI in the germline V gene (reference sequence). There are 14 residues in the CDR3. CDR3 nucleotides: TGTGCCAGCAGTTACGGGGACACCAGTCAGCCCCAGCACTTT. This gives the protein CASSYGDTSQPQHF.

Comments on this clonotype: The conserved phenylalanine or tryptophan normally closing the CDR3 is absent here, so this likely arose from a read error. This chain connects TRBV29-1 to TRBJ2-3; TRBD2 aligns across 7 bases. Germline V gene data show CDR1 as SQVTM and CDR2 as ANQGSEA. The CDR3 extends over 12 amino acids. The CDR3 bases are TGCAGCGTTAGTGGGGCGGGAGATACACAGTATTTG. Translated: CSVSGAGDTQYL.

There are many counts of this clonotype. The chain joins TRBV6-2 or TRBV6-3 to TRBJ2-2; 7 nucleotides agree with TRBD1. Germline CDR1 is MNHEY and CDR2 is SVGEGT. V lost 0 bases and J lost 5; bases outside the gene matches: 6. This CDR3 is 16 amino acids long. CDR3 in DNA: TGTGCCAGCAGTTACTCGGGGACAGTTGGTACCGGGGAGCTGTTTTTT. Translated, it gives CASSYSGTVGTGELFF.

This clonotype was found once. A read error may account for a junction end that differs from germline. J is TRBJ2-7 and V is TRBV11-1; no reliable D call. This CDR3 region has 17 residues. From germline, CDR1 is SGHAT and CDR2 FQDESV (reference sequence). The CDR3 nucleotides are TGTACCAGCAGCCCCCATCTGGGCGGATCCGGATCCTACGAGCAGTACTTC. This gives the protein CTSSPHLGGSGSYEQYF.

A word on this clonotype: One end of the junction fails to match germline, which may point to a read error. The chain combines TRBV11-1 with TRBJ2-2, with D possibly matching TRBD2 (5 bases). This CDR3 is 13 amino acids long. The germline gives CDR1 SGHAT, CDR2 FQDESV (reference sequence). The CDR3 loop is CAISLTSGRELFF. Here the CDR3 DNA reads TGTGCCATCAGCTTAACTAGTGGAAGGGAGCTGTTTTTT.